The 3 T cell receptor beta chains below come from one sample, sequenced in a study of cytomegalovirus exposure and HLA in healthy donors. In the PCR, 60 Vbeta and 13 Jbeta primers were used. TCRdb keeps only in-frame clones here, not all; method: immunoSEQ multiplex PCR. The sample lists roughly 120,000 clones; 74% were seen once. The specimen sequenced was PBMCs. These receptors all come from a woman between 50 and 59 years old in good health and CMV-seropositive.

The chain uses TRBV11-2 and TRBJ2-5, with D maybe TRBD2 (7 bases). Between the trimmed V and J ends, which lost 8 bases and 0 bases, there was a span of 19 bases. CDR1 and CDR2 (germline): SGHAT, FQNNGV. CDR3 length: 16 amino acids. The CDR3 loop reads CASQGQGGRYQETQYF. Written as DNA, the CDR3 is TGTGCCAGCCAGGGGCAGGGAGGGAGGTACCAAGAGACCCAGTACTTC.

J is TRBJ2-7 and V is TRBV19, with 10 bases lining up with TRBD1. The CDR3 contains 13 residues. V gave up 10 bases and J gave up 4 bases; unmatched junction bases: 7. Germline loops: CDR1 LNHDA, CDR2 SQIVND (reference sequence). DNA of the CDR3: TGTGCCACGCGGGACAGGGGATGGTACGAGCAGTACTTC. Translation gives CATRDRGWYEQYF. Combining the CDR3 with reference TRBV19 and TRBJ2-7 gives the whole variable domain DGGITQSPKYLFRKEGQNVTLSCEQNLNHDAMYWYRQDPGQGLRLIYYSQIVNDFQKGDIAEGYSVSREKKESFPLTVTSAQKNPTAFYLCATRDRGWYEQYFGPGTRLTVT.

This clone occurred a few times. The rearrangement joins TRBV1 to TRBJ2-7; TRBD2, as called in the table, went unchecked against the DNA. TRBV1 is classified as a pseudogene. The CDR3 has 13 amino acids. CDR3 loop: CTSSPGGPFEQYF. The CDR3 nucleotides are TGCACCAGCAGCCCGGGGGGGCCTTTCGAGCAGTACTTC.